One sample yielded the 19 T cell receptor beta chains listed below, sequenced in a study of shared clonotypes between healthy human individuals. Clones were sequenced by immunoSEQ multiplex PCR, and TCRdb holds only the in-frame ones, with some missing. Seen here are roughly 1.4 million clones, approximately 98.5% observed once, and the top ten hold approximately 0.38%. The specimen sequenced was naive CD4+ T cells sorted from blood. Subset denoted: CD45RA+ positively selected. These receptors were taken from a man aged 25 to 40 in good health.

The V call is TRBV6-4, the J call TRBJ2-4; weak D call: TRBD2 (7 bases). V was cut by 0 bases and J by 6 bases, with 12 bases left in between. CDR3 length: 15 amino acids. Germline V lookup: CDR1 MRHNA, CDR2 SNTAGT. The DNA of the CDR3 is TGTGCCAGCAGTGACTCTTGGGGGGGCTCAAACATTCAGTACTTC. It is translated as CASSDSWGGSNIQYF.

The CDR3 loop is CATLPRQGAFYEQYF. CDR3 in DNA: TGTGCCACCCTACCCCGACAGGGGGCTTTCTACGAGCAGTACTTC. This chain uses TRBV6-1 with TRBJ2-7, with 10 bases that match TRBD1. Unmatched junction bases numbered 12, after V lost 10 bases and J lost 3 bases. The germline V gene encodes CDR1 MNHNS and CDR2 SASEGT. The CDR3 sequence is 15 residues long.

This clone was seen a few times. Other DNA variants within this sample encode the same CDR3. The V gene is TRBV5-1, the J gene TRBJ2-5; D not resolved. V shed 2 bases and J shed 2 bases, with 1 base lying between them. This CDR3 is built from 11 residues. Germline V gene sequence: CDR1 SGHRS, CDR2 YFSETQ. DNA for the CDR3: TGCGCCAGCAGCTTTCAAGAGACCCAGTACTTC. Translation: CASSFQETQYF.

The genes are TRBV7-9 and TRBJ2-1; D may be TRBD1 (6 bases). Germline V CDR1 and CDR2: SEHNR, FQNEAQ (reference sequence). Trimming took 3 bases from V and 4 from J, leaving 16 bases between them. There are 16 residues in the CDR3. The CDR3 DNA reads TGTGCCAGCAGCTTTCTTCAGGGGAAGATTTACAATGAGCAGTTCTTC. Encoded protein: CASSFLQGKIYNEQFF.

The gene calls are TRBV7-2 and TRBJ2-1; 10 bases match TRBD2. The CDR3 is 14 residues long. Germline CDR1 SGHTA, CDR2 FQGNSA. V dropped 7 bases and J dropped 4; count of bases not matched to a gene: 4. The CDR3 loop reads CASNQLAGYNEQFF. Here the CDR3 DNA reads TGTGCCAGCAACCAACTAGCGGGGTACAATGAGCAGTTCTTC.

The rearrangement uses TRBV19 and TRBJ2-3, with 9 bases fitting TRBD1. J lost 5 bases, V lost 3 bases, and 3 bases had no gene match. Germline CDR1 is LNHDA and CDR2 is SQIVND (reference sequence). The CDR3 consists of 14 residues. The CDR3 sequence is CASSIGTGRDTQYF. CDR3 nucleotides: TGTGCCAGTAGTATCGGGACAGGGAGAGATACGCAGTATTTT.

Only one count was recorded for this clone. V is TRBV5-1 and J is TRBJ2-7; D gene uncertain. V was trimmed by 0 bases and J by 0 bases, leaving 7 bases between them. Germline lookup yields CDR1 SGHRS and CDR2 YFSETQ. There are 14 residues in the CDR3. The CDR3 is CASSLEGNSYEQYF. CDR3 sequence (DNA): TGCGCCAGCAGCTTGGAAGGCAACTCCTACGAGCAGTACTTC.

Points on this clone: The junction shows a germline mismatch at one end, possibly a read error. The V gene is TRBV7-7, the J gene TRBJ2-3; D tentatively fits TRBD1 or TRBD2 (6 bases each). Per germline, CDR1 SSHAT and CDR2 FNYEAQ (reference sequence). This CDR3 contains 14 residues. CDR3 sequence reads: CASSLDRGADTQYF. CDR3 coding DNA: TGTGCTAGCAGCTTAGATAGGGGGGCAGATACGCAGTATTTT.

This chain uses TRBV15 with TRBJ2-3; D is undetermined. Trimming removed 0 bases from V and 6 bases from J, with 7 bases in between. CDR1 is LNHNV and CDR2 is YYDKDF in the germline V gene (reference sequence). This CDR3 has 13 residues. The CDR3 protein is CATSRDWVDTQYF. In nucleotides, the CDR3 is TGTGCCACCAGCAGAGATTGGGTTGATACGCAGTATTTT.

The chain is built from TRBV5-1 and TRBJ2-1; a possible D gene is TRBD2 (6 bases). CDR1 is SGHRS and CDR2 is YFSETQ in the germline V gene. The V and J ends lost 1 base and 5 bases respectively, with 10 bases between them. The CDR3 has 14 amino acids. CDR3 sequence reads: CASSLTSGHNEQFF. DNA for the CDR3: TGCGCCAGCAGCTTGACCAGCGGGCACAATGAGCAGTTCTTC.

V is TRBV25-1 and J is TRBJ1-2; 9 nucleotides line up with TRBD1. This CDR3 has 13 amino acids. V dropped 6 bases and J dropped 8; count of bases not matched to a gene: 7. CDR1 MGHDK and CDR2 SYGVNS come from the germline V gene. The CDR3 spells CASSTGGLGGYTF. The DNA for the CDR3 is TGTGCCAGCAGCACAGGGGGCTTGGGCGGCTACACCTTC.

V usage is TRBV7-8 and J usage is TRBJ2-3; possible D gene TRBD1, 6 bases. There are 16 residues in the CDR3. Trimming cost V 2 bases and J 5 bases, with 17 bases left between them. Germline V gene data show CDR1 as SGHVS and CDR2 as FQNEAQ. The CDR3 coding sequence is TGTGCCAGCAGCTTAAGGGACACATGGGCGGGAGATACGCAGTATTTT. Its protein is CASSLRDTWAGDTQYF.

The chain is built from TRBV25-1 and TRBJ2-2; the D gene is possibly TRBD2 (6 bases). Trimming pared 3 bases from V and 8 bases from J, leaving 10 bases between. Germline V gene data show CDR1 as MGHDK and CDR2 as SYGVNS. The CDR3 is 13 residues long. This CDR3 reads CASSDGGTGELFF. CDR3 DNA: TGTGCCAGCAGTGATGGAGGGACGGGGGAGCTGTTTTTT.

The CDR3 spells CASSESGPEQYF. CDR3 DNA: TGTGCCAGCAGTGAATCGGGGCCCGAGCAGTACTTC. The chain joins TRBV6-1 to TRBJ2-7; D assignment may be TRBD1 or TRBD2 (5 bases each). The V gene's germline CDR1 is MNHNS and CDR2 SASEGT. The length of the CDR3 is 12 residues. Deletions cut 2 bases from V and 6 bases from J, with 8 bases between.

DNA for the CDR3: TGTGCCAGCAGCCCAGCGGCTTCTTGGACCGGGGAGCTGTTTTTT. Its protein is CASSPAASWTGELFF. The chain is built from TRBV7-3 and TRBJ2-2; D may be TRBD2 (5 bases). The V and J ends lost 5 bases and 5 bases respectively, with 15 bases between them. The CDR3 is made up of 15 amino acids. Germline CDR1 and CDR2: SGHTA and FQGTGA. Using reference TRBV7-3 and TRBJ2-2 for the parts outside the CDR3, the full variable domain is GAGVSQTPSNKVTEKGKYVELRCDPISGHTALYWYRQSLGQGPEFLIYFQGTGAADDSGLPNDRFFAVRPEGSVSTLKIQRTERGDSAVYLCASSPAASWTGELFFGEGSRLTVL.

The rearrangement uses TRBV6-5 and TRBJ2-5; D is uncertain. CDR1 is MNHEY, CDR2 SVGAGI, per germline. CDR3 size: 15 residues. With 2 bases removed from V and 5 bases from J, the gap between germline ends came to 15 bases. As DNA, the CDR3 is TGTGCCAGCAGTTACGACTCACAAGGCAGGGAGACCCAGTACTTC. This codes for CASSYDSQGRETQYF.

Remarks on this clone: The sample has other DNA sequences that encode this CDR3 too. This chain uses TRBV7-2 with TRBJ2-7; D gene unclear. V lost 0 bases, J lost 3 bases, and 9 bases lay in between. This CDR3 spans 14 amino acids. Germline CDR1 is SGHTA and CDR2 is FQGNSA. In nucleotides, the CDR3 is TGTGCCAGCAGCTTAGCAGGAACCATCTACGAGCAGTACTTC. This sequence encodes CASSLAGTIYEQYF.

The V and J genes are TRBV6-5 and TRBJ1-1; D might be TRBD1 (5 bases). Germline lookup yields CDR1 MNHEY and CDR2 SVGAGI. CDR3 length equals 14 residues. Trimming pared 6 bases from V and 1 base from J, leaving 12 bases between. CDR3 residues: CASRRRDENTEAFF. CDR3 nucleotides: TGTGCCAGCAGGCGCCGGGACGAGAACACTGAAGCTTTCTTT.

This chain joins TRBV5-4 and TRBJ2-2; 10 bases align to TRBD2. V trimming: 0 bases; J trimming: 5 bases; junction bases outside the gene matches: 10. CDR3 size: 18 residues. The V gene's germline CDR1 is SGHNT and CDR2 YYREEE (reference sequence). The CDR3 DNA follows: TGTGCCAGCAGCTTGGCCGGGCTAGCGGGAGTAGAGACCGGGGAGCTGTTTTTT. It is translated as CASSLAGLAGVETGELFF.